A single sample is the source of the 12 T cell receptor beta chains below, sequenced in a study of response to subunit inactivated influenza vaccine (dated by TCRdb to 2017 to 2018). The library was made by RT-PCR. The run used an Illumina HiSeq 2500. Through fastp at Q25 and MiXCR, TCRdb rebuilt clones from the public reads, retaining in-frame beta chains. CDR3 protein sequences are deduplicated, and each keeps its most common genes and DNA. The sample table records 650,000 or so distinct CDR3 sequences; about 14% of these occur just once. Together, the top ten hold 7.6% of the sample. Specimen: PBMCs from blood, collected roughly 2 weeks before vaccination. These receptors were collected from a man aged 50 to 60 who received an inactivated influenza vaccine. Donor details come from another sample of the same person, matched by shared clones.

This clonotype was counted only a few times. The chain links TRBV9 to TRBJ2-5, with D tentatively TRBD1 (5 bases). V shed 0 bases and J shed 5 bases, with 11 bases lying between them. The CDR3 is 14 residues long. From germline, CDR1 is SGDLS and CDR2 YYNGEE. The CDR3 coding sequence is TGTGCCAGCAGCGTAGGACAGCGTACGGAGACCCAGTACTTC. Encoded protein: CASSVGQRTETQYF.

This clonotype showed up just a few times. The V and J genes are TRBV6-2 or TRBV6-3 and TRBJ2-1; the D is unclear. The ends were cut back, 2 bases at V and 8 bases at J, with 10 bases in the middle. Germline lookup yields CDR1 MNHEY and CDR2 SVGEGT. The CDR3 spans 13 residues. CDR3 protein: CASSYLRWDEQFF. The CDR3 DNA reads as TGTGCCAGCAGTTACCTGCGGTGGGATGAGCAGTTCTTC.

The chain uses TRBV29-1 and TRBJ2-5, with D perhaps matching TRBD1 (5 bases). The CDR3 is made up of 14 amino acids. CDR1 is SQVTM, CDR2 ANQGSEA, per germline. Trimming cost V 3 bases and J 2 bases, with 13 bases left between them. The CDR3 DNA reads TGCAGCGTTGATCCAGGGCGTAGGCAAGAGACCCAGTACTTC. It yields the protein CSVDPGRRQETQYF.

The chain is built from TRBV5-1 and TRBJ2-5; 9 bases match TRBD1. The CDR3 sequence is 13 residues long. The V segment lost 5 bases and the J segment 4 bases; nucleotides outside the gene matches: 3. Germline V gene sequence: CDR1 SGHRS, CDR2 YFSETQ. The CDR3 reads CASREGQGETQYF. The CDR3 DNA is TGCGCCAGCAGGGAGGGACAGGGAGAGACCCAGTACTTC.

This clonotype was seen only a few times. V gene TRBV4-1 combines with J gene TRBJ2-3; possibly TRBD1 for D (5 bases). V was trimmed by 0 bases and J by 2 bases, leaving 15 bases between them. Germline loops: CDR1 MGHRA, CDR2 YSYEKL. The CDR3 loop spans 17 amino acids. In DNA, the CDR3 is TGCGCCAGCAGCCAAGATAGTGGGGCTGGGGTCACAGATACGCAGTATTTT. This codes for CASSQDSGAGVTDTQYF.

This clonotype occurred a few times. CDR3 DNA sequence: TGTGCCAGCAGTTACTCCCAATACAATGAGCAGTTCTTC. Its protein is CASSYSQYNEQFF. The chain carries TRBV6-5 and TRBJ2-1; D unresolved. CDR3 length: 13 residues. Deletions cut 0 bases from V and 4 bases from J, with 4 bases between. Per germline, CDR1 MNHEY and CDR2 SVGAGI.

This clonotype was seen more than once but under ten times. V and J are TRBV9 and TRBJ2-5; D is perhaps TRBD2 (7 bases). The V and J ends lost 3 bases and 5 bases respectively, with 23 bases between them. The germline V gene has CDR1 SGDLS and CDR2 YYNGEE. The CDR3 spans 17 residues. The CDR3 DNA sequence: TGTGCCAGCAGCGCAACGGGGGGACACGTTGTGGCTGAGACCCAGTACTTC. It translates to CASSATGGHVVAETQYF.

This clonotype was picked up a small number of times. This chain connects TRBV4-1 to TRBJ1-4; D is unresolved. This CDR3 has 17 amino acids. The V end lost 3 bases, the J end lost 4 bases, and 18 bases lay between the germline ends. Germline V CDR1 and CDR2: MGHRA, YSYEKL. Here the CDR3 reads CASSHVLRRTRNEKLFF. As DNA, the CDR3 is TGCGCCAGCAGCCACGTCCTCCGAAGGACGCGTAATGAAAAACTGTTTTTT.

The sample holds a few counts of this clonotype. Germline is not matched at one junction end, which may reflect a read error. In nucleotides, the CDR3 is TGCAGCGCTAGGGACAGGGGTAGGGATGAGCAGTTCTTC. This translates into CSARDRGRDEQFF. V gene TRBV20-1 combines with J gene TRBJ2-1, with 10 bases fitting TRBD1. Germline-derived CDR1 and CDR2 are DFQATT and SNEGSKA (reference sequence). The CDR3 contains 13 residues.

This clonotype appeared many times. The V gene is TRBV10-3, the J gene TRBJ2-5; 7 nucleotides line up with TRBD1. CDR1 and CDR2 (germline): ENHRY, SYGVKD. There are 14 residues in the CDR3. The V segment lost 0 bases and the J segment 5 bases; nucleotides outside the gene matches: 3. This chain's CDR3 is CAISESGQVETQYF. The CDR3 region has the DNA TGTGCCATCAGTGAGTCCGGACAGGTGGAGACCCAGTACTTC.

This clonotype showed up just a few times. V usage is TRBV5-1 and J usage is TRBJ2-4; the match to TRBD1 covers 10 bases. V was pared by 0 bases and J by 8 bases, with 5 bases of the junction left unmatched. The CDR3 sequence is 15 residues long. Germline V lookup: CDR1 SGHRS, CDR2 YFSETQ. DNA of the CDR3: TGCGCCAGCAGCTTGGCCGGGACAGGGGCGGACATTCAGTACTTC. Protein sequence: CASSLAGTGADIQYF. Complete variable domain (other parts from reference TRBV5-1 and TRBJ2-4): KAGVTQTPRYLIKTRGQQVTLSCSPISGHRSVSWYQQTPGQGLQFLFEYFSETQRNKGNFPGRFSGRQFSNSRSEMNVSTLELGDSALYLCASSLAGTGADIQYFGAGTRLSVL.

This clonotype was picked up many times. The chain uses TRBV6-1 and TRBJ1-2; D call uncertain. The V end lost 6 bases, the J end lost 6 bases, and 17 bases lay between the germline ends. Germline V CDR1 and CDR2: MNHNS, SASEGT. This CDR3 has 14 amino acids. CDR3 region: CASSPTLAPDGYTF. DNA of the CDR3: TGTGCCAGCAGCCCTACCCTGGCCCCTGATGGCTACACCTTC.